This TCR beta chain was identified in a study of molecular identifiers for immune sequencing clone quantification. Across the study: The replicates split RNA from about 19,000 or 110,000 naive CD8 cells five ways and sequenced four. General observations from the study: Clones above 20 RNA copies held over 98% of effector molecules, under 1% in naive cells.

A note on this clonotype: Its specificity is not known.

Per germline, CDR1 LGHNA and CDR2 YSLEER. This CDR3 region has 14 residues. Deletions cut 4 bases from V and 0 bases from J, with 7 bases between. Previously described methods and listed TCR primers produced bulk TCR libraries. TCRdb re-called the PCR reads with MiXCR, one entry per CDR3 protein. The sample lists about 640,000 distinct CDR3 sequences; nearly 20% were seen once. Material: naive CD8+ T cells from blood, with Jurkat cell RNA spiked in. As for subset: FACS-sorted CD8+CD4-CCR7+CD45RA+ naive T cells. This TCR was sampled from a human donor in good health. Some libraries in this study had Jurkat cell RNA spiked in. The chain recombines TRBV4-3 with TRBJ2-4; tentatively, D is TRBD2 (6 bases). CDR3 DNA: TGCGCCAGCAGCCCGGGGGTAGCCAAAAACATTCAGTACTTC. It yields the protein CASSPGVAKNIQYF.